The sequence of this T cell receptor beta chain was determined in a study of Tregs in tolerant kidney transplant recipients. Points from the study as a whole: The small number of patients limits these findings pending further validation. This study did not directly address biological reproducibility.

A note on this clone: Antigen unknown.

CD4+CD25+CD127- Tregs, CD4+CD25- non-Tregs, CD4 and CD8 cells were sorted. TCRdb's copy holds only in-frame clones and misses some; the assay was immunoSEQ multiplex PCR. Counted here are 200,000 to 300,000 clones, around 82% occurring once; the ten biggest clones make up approximately 0.69%. Per germline, CDR1 SNHLY and CDR2 FYNNEI. The CDR3 covers 13 residues. V lost 1 base, J lost 5 bases, and 8 bases lay in between. Sequenced input: CD4+ T cells from blood. The origin of this receptor is a human donor in good health. V and J are TRBV2 and TRBJ2-5; D possibly corresponds to TRBD1 (6 bases). DNA for the CDR3: TGTGCCAGCAGTGAAGAGGGGGAGGAGACCCAGTACTTC. Amino acid sequence: CASSEEGEETQYF.